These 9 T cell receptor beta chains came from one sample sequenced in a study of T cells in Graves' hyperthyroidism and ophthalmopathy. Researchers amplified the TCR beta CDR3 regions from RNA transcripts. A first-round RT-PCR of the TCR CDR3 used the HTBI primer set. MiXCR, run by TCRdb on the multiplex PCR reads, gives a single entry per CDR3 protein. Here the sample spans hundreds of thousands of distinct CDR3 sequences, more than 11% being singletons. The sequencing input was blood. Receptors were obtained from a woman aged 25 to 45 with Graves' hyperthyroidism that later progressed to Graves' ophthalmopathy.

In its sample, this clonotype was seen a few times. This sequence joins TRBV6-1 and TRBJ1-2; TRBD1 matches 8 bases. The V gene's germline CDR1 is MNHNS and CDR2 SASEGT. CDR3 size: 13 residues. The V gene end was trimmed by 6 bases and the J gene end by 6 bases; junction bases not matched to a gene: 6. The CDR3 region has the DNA TGTGCCAGCAGGCTACGACAGGGGAATGGCTACACCTTC. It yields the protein CASRLRQGNGYTF.

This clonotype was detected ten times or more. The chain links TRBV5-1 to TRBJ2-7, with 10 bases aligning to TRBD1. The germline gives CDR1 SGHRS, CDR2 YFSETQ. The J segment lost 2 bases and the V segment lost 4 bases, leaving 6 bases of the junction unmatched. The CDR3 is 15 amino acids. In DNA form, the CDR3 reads TGCGCCAGCAGCGCCCAGACAGGGGGCCCCTACGAGCAGTACTTC. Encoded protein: CASSAQTGGPYEQYF.

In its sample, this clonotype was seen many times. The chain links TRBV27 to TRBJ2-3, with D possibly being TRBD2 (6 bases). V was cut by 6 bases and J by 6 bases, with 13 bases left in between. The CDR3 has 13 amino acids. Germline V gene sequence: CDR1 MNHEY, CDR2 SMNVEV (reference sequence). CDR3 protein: CASSLGGRDTQYF. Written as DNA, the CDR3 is TGTGCCAGCAGCCTGGGAGGTCGGGATACGCAGTATTTT.

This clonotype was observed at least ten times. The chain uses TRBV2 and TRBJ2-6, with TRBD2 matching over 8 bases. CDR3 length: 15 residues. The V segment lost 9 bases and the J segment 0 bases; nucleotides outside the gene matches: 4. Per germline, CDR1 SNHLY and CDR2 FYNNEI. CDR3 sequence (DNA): TGTGCCAGAGCGGGAGCGAGCTCTGGGGCCAACGTCCTGACTTTC. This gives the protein CARAGASSGANVLTF. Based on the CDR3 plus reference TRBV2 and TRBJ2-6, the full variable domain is EPEVTQTPSHQVTQMGQEVILRCVPISNHLYFYWYRQILGQKVEFLVSFYNNEISEKSEIFDDQFSVERPDGSNFTLKIRSTKLEDSAMYFCARAGASSGANVLTFGAGSRLTVL.

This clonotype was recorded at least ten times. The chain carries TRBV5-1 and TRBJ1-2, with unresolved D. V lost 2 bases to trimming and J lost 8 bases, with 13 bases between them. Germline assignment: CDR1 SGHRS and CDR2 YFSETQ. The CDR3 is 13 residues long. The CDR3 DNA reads TGCGCCAGCAGCTTCGCCGACCTGGAAGGCTACACCTTC. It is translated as CASSFADLEGYTF. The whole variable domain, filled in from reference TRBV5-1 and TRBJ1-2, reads KAGVTQTPRYLIKTRGQQVTLSCSPISGHRSVSWYQQTPGQGLQFLFEYFSETQRNKGNFPGRFSGRQFSNSRSEMNVSTLELGDSALYLCASSFADLEGYTFGSGTRLTVV.

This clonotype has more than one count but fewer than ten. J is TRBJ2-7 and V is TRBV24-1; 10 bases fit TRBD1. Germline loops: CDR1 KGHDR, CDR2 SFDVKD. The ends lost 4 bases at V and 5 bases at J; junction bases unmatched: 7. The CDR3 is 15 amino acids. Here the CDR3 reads CATSDPGTGDDEQYF. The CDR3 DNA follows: TGTGCCACCAGTGACCCGGGGACAGGGGACGACGAGCAGTACTTC.

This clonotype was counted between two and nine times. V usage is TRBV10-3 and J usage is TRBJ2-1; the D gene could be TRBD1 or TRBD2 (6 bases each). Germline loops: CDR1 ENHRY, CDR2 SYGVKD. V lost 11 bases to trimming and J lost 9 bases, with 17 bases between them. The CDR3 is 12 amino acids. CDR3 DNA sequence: TGTGCCCCCCCCGGGGGCGGGACTGAGCAGTTCTTC. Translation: CAPPGGGTEQFF.

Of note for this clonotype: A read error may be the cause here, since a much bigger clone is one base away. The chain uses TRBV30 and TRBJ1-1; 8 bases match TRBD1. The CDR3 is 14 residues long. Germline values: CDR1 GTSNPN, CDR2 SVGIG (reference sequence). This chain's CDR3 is CTWVTGVLYTEAFF. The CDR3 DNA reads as TGTACCTGGGTGACAGGGGTCTTATACACTGAAGCTTTCTTT.

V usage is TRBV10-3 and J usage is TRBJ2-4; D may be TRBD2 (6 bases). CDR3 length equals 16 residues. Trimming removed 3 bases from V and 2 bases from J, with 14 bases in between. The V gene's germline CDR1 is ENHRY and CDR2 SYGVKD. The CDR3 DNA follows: TGTGCCATCAGTGATGACACCCGGGAGACCAAAAACATTCAGTACTTC. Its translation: CAISDDTRETKNIQYF.